The present T cell receptor (beta chain) was sequenced within a study of radiotherapy plus CTLA-4 blockade in lung cancer. Some clones are missing from TCRdb's copy, which holds only in-frame ones; the method was immunoSEQ multiplex PCR. The table shows more than 40,000 clones, with roughly 76% occurring only once. General observations from the study: Early blood T cell clone dynamics reportedly forecast response best, with interferon-beta.

About this clone itself: Its antigen is currently unknown.

The CDR3 is 12 amino acids. Trimming removed 8 bases at V and 3 bases at J, with 11 bases between. Germline V gene data show CDR1 as KGHSH and CDR2 as LQKENI. The TCR was taken from a human donor with non-small cell lung cancer who had a complete response to radiotherapy plus ipilimumab. The material was peripheral blood, obtained from a patient treated with radiotherapy plus ipilimumab. V gene TRBV18 combines with J gene TRBJ2-7; perhaps TRBD2 as D (6 bases). CDR3 sequence reads: CASAIGGYEQYF. The CDR3 DNA follows: TGTGCCAGCGCCATCGGGGGCTACGAGCAGTACTTC.